In this sample, the clone carrying this TCR beta chain turned up once. This record belongs to a study of identical twins. Each cDNA held unique molecular identifiers, and template switching gave it a universal primer site. TCRdb recomputed calls from the 5' RACE reads with MiXCR, one row per CDR3 protein. The repertoire holds some 1,600,000 distinct CDR3 sequences, with less than 40% as singletons. The CDR3 is made up of 12 amino acids. Between the trimmed V and J ends, which lost 8 bases and 6 bases, there was a span of 11 bases. Germline CDR1 and CDR2: MDHEN and SYDVKM. The rearrangement uses TRBV28 and TRBJ1-5; no definite D call. Sequenced sample: cord blood. This receptor was taken from a newborn girl in good health. CDR3 in amino acids: CASAEVTQPQHF. For the CDR3, the DNA is TGTGCCAGCGCCGAGGTAACTCAGCCCCAGCATTTT.